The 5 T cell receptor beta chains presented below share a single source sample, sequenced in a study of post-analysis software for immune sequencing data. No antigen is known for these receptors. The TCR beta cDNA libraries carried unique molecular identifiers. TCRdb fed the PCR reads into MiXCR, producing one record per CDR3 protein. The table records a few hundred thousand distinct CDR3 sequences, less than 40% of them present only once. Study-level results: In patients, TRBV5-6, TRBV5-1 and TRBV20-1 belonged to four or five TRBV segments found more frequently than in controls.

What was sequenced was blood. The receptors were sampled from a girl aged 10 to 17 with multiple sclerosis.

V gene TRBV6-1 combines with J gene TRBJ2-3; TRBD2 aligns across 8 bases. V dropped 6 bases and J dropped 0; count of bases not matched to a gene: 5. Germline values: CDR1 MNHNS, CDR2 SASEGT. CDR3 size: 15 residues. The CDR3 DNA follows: TGTGCCAGCAGCGATAGCGGGGTTAGCACAGATACGCAGTATTTT. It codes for CASSDSGVSTDTQYF.

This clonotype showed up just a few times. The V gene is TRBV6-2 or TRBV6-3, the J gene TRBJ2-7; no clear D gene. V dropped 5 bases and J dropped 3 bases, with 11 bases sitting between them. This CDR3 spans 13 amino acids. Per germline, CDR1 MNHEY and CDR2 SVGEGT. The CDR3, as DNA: TGTGCCAGCAGTCACCCGTCAGACTACGAGCAGTACTTC. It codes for CASSHPSDYEQYF.

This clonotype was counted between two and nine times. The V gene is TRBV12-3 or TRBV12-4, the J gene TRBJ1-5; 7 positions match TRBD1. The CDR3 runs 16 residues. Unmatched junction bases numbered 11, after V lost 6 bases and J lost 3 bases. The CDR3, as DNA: TGTGCCAGCAGCCAAGGGGACAGAAGACTCAATCAGCCCCAGCATTTT. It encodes CASSQGDRRLNQPQHF.

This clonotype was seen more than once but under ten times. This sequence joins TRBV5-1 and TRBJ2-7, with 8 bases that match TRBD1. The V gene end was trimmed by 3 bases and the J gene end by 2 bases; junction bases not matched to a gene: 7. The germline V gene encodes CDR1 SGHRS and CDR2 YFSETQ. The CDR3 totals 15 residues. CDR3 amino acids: CASSSWRQGTYEQYF. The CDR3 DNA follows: TGCGCCAGCAGCTCCTGGAGACAGGGGACCTACGAGCAGTACTTC.

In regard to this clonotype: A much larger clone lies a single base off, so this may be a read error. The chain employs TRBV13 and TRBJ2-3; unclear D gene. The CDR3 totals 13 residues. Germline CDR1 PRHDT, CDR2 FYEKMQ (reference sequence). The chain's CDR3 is CASSLAHTDAQYF. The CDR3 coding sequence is TGTGCCAGCAGCTTAGCGCACACAGATGCGCAGTATTTT.